These T cell receptor beta chains were read from a single sample in a study of T cells in Graves' hyperthyroidism and ophthalmopathy. One entry per CDR3 protein, called by TCRdb with MiXCR from the multiplex PCR reads. The sample holds 530,000 or so distinct CDR3 sequences, over 15% seen once. Sequencing was carried out using blood. Every receptor here comes from a young woman with Graves' ophthalmopathy. CDR3s include the opening cysteine and the closing phenylalanine or tryptophan. A D gene is named only where the DNA matches it firmly. Expanded clones are given a class, and other clones once, few, many or no size at all.

clone_size: few
d_call: TRBD1
j_call: TRBJ1-6
v_call: TRBV6-1
cdr3_nt: TGTGCCAGCAGCGCGGACAGGCCCATCTATAATTCACCCCTCCACTTT
cdr3_aa: CASSADRPIYNSPLHF

clone_size: -
d_call: -
j_call: TRBJ1-4
v_call: TRBV20-1
cdr3_nt: TGCAGTGCTAGCAGTGGTAATGAAAAACTGTTTTTT
cdr3_aa: CSASSGNEKLFF

clone_size: many
d_call: -
j_call: TRBJ1-1
v_call: TRBV20-1
cdr3_nt: TGCAGTGCGCTCAGTGGCGGGGGCACTGAAGCTTTCTTT
cdr3_aa: CSALSGGGTEAFF

clone_size: few
d_call: TRBD1
j_call: TRBJ2-1
v_call: TRBV25-1
cdr3_nt: TGTGCCAGCAGTGATGCGGACAGGGAATCCTACAATGAGCAGTTCTTC
cdr3_aa: CASSDADRESYNEQFF

clone_size: few
d_call: -
j_call: TRBJ2-3
v_call: TRBV20-1
cdr3_nt: TGCAGTGCTAGAGATTACGCGGGGGCCCAAACAGATACGCAGTATTTT
cdr3_aa: CSARDYAGAQTDTQYF

clone_size: few
d_call: TRBD1
j_call: TRBJ1-3
v_call: TRBV20-1
cdr3_nt: TGCAGTGCTAGCGACCTTCCTCCCGAGGGGGCTACTGGAAACACCATATATTTT
cdr3_aa: CSASDLPPEGATGNTIYF

clone_size: few
d_call: -
j_call: TRBJ2-2
v_call: TRBV6-1
cdr3_nt: TGTGCCAGCTTTATGCGGCCGATGAACACCGGGGAGCTGTTTTTT
cdr3_aa: CASFMRPMNTGELFF

clone_size: many
d_call: -
j_call: TRBJ2-7
v_call: TRBV6-2/TRBV6-3
cdr3_nt: TGTGCCAGCAGTTACAAGGCAAACTCCTACGAGCAGTACTTC
cdr3_aa: CASSYKANSYEQYF

clone_size: -
d_call: TRBD2
j_call: TRBJ2-3
v_call: TRBV20-1
cdr3_nt: TGCAGTGCTAGCGGGGGGGGCCGAGGTTCGCCAGATACGCAGTATTTT
cdr3_aa: CSASGGGRGSPDTQYF

clone_size: many
d_call: -
j_call: TRBJ2-7
v_call: TRBV4-1
cdr3_nt: TGCGCCAGCAGCCAAGCGAGTCTTGGCGAGCAGTACTTC
cdr3_aa: CASSQASLGEQYF

clone_size: -
d_call: TRBD2
j_call: TRBJ2-1
v_call: TRBV7-2
cdr3_nt: TGTGCCAGCAGCTTAGGACTAGCGGGAGGGCGCGATGAGCAGTTCTTC
cdr3_aa: CASSLGLAGGRDEQFF

clone_size: many
d_call: -
j_call: TRBJ1-2
v_call: TRBV27
cdr3_nt: TGTGCCAGCAGTCCAACGCGGACAGCGAACTATGGCTACACCTTC
cdr3_aa: CASSPTRTANYGYTF

clone_size: -
d_call: -
j_call: TRBJ1-4
v_call: TRBV19
cdr3_nt: TGTGCCAGTAGATTGACAGGACCGCTTGAAAAACTGTTTTTT
cdr3_aa: CASRLTGPLEKLFF

clone_size: many
d_call: TRBD1
j_call: TRBJ2-1
v_call: TRBV2
cdr3_nt: TGTGCCAGCAGGCCGGACAGGGGGCTTATAAATGAGCAGTTCTTC
cdr3_aa: CASRPDRGLINEQFF

clone_size: many
d_call: -
j_call: TRBJ1-5
v_call: TRBV6-8
cdr3_nt: TGTGCCAGCAGTTACAGGAGCAATCAGCCCCAGCATTTT
cdr3_aa: CASSYRSNQPQHF

clone_size: few
d_call: -
j_call: TRBJ2-2
v_call: TRBV9
cdr3_nt: TGTGCCAGCAGCGTCGCCATAGGGGTGGGATCCGGGGAGCTGTTTTTT
cdr3_aa: CASSVAIGVGSGELFF

clone_size: many
d_call: -
j_call: TRBJ1-6
v_call: TRBV11-2
cdr3_nt: TGTGCCAGCAGCCCCGAGGAACAGGGAGGGAACTATAATTCACCCCTCCACTTT
cdr3_aa: CASSPEEQGGNYNSPLHF

clone_size: -
d_call: -
j_call: TRBJ2-3
v_call: TRBV3-1
cdr3_nt: TGTGCCAGCAGCTCGGACTATTCGGGTACGCAGTATTTT
cdr3_aa: CASSSDYSGTQYF

clone_size: few
d_call: TRBD2
j_call: TRBJ2-1
v_call: TRBV9
cdr3_nt: TGTGCCAGCAGCCTCGAACCTAGCGGGAGTTTATATGAGCAGTTCTTC
cdr3_aa: CASSLEPSGSLYEQFF

clone_size: many
d_call: -
j_call: TRBJ1-1
v_call: TRBV5-6
cdr3_nt: TGTGCCAGCAAGCAGATTCAGGGTAAGGGCACTGAAGCTTTCTTT
cdr3_aa: CASKQIQGKGTEAFF

clone_size: few
d_call: TRBD2
j_call: TRBJ2-5
v_call: TRBV28
cdr3_nt: TGTGCCAGCAGTGTCGAGCGGGGGGGGTTCTTCCGAGAGACCCAGTACTTC
cdr3_aa: CASSVERGGFFRETQYF

clone_size: few
d_call: TRBD2
j_call: TRBJ2-1
v_call: TRBV19
cdr3_nt: TGCGCCAGTGGACTAGCGGGAGTCAATGAGCAGTTCTTC
cdr3_aa: CASGLAGVNEQFF

clone_size: few
d_call: -
j_call: TRBJ1-4
v_call: TRBV3-1
cdr3_nt: TGTGCCAGCTATTCTCCGGGGGAGAAACTGTTTTTT
cdr3_aa: CASYSPGEKLFF

clone_size: many
d_call: -
j_call: TRBJ2-5
v_call: TRBV12-3/TRBV12-4
cdr3_nt: TGTGCCAGCAGTTCCGTGGGACTCCGCAGAGAGACCCAGTACTTC
cdr3_aa: CASSSVGLRRETQYF

clone_size: -
d_call: -
j_call: TRBJ1-2
v_call: TRBV4-3
cdr3_nt: TGCGCCAGCAGCCTAGCCGGGTCAAGTGTCGATGGCTACACCTTC
cdr3_aa: CASSLAGSSVDGYTF

clone_size: -
d_call: TRBD2
j_call: TRBJ2-1
v_call: TRBV7-2
cdr3_nt: TGTGCCAGCAGCCTTGGGACTAGCCTCTACAATGAGCAGTTCTTC
cdr3_aa: CASSLGTSLYNEQFF

clone_size: many
d_call: -
j_call: TRBJ1-1
v_call: TRBV6-1
cdr3_nt: TGTGCCAGCAGAGAGGAACACCTGAACACTGAAGCTTTCTTT
cdr3_aa: CASREEHLNTEAFF

clone_size: many
d_call: -
j_call: TRBJ2-5
v_call: TRBV7-9
cdr3_nt: TGTGCCAGCAGCTTCTGGGGGGGCCAGGAGACCCAGTACTTC
cdr3_aa: CASSFWGGQETQYF

clone_size: few
d_call: -
j_call: TRBJ1-3
v_call: TRBV28
cdr3_nt: TGTGCCAGCAGTAAGAACAGGGCTGGAAACACCATATATTTT
cdr3_aa: CASSKNRAGNTIYF

clone_size: -
d_call: -
j_call: TRBJ1-1
v_call: TRBV28
cdr3_nt: TGTGCCAGCAGCCGCAAATGGGGGGAATCGAACACTGAAGCTTTCTTT
cdr3_aa: CASSRKWGESNTEAFF

clone_size: -
d_call: TRBD1
j_call: TRBJ2-5
v_call: TRBV12-3/TRBV12-4
cdr3_nt: TGTGCCAGCAGACCCGGCCTGGGACAGGTGTACCAAGAGACCCAGTACTTC
cdr3_aa: CASRPGLGQVYQETQYF

clone_size: once
d_call: -
j_call: TRBJ2-5
v_call: TRBV2
cdr3_nt: TGTGCCAGCAGCCCCTTGTCGGGGGCCCCAAGGACCCAGTACTTC
cdr3_aa: CASSPLSGAPRTQYF

clone_size: many
d_call: -
j_call: TRBJ1-1
v_call: TRBV2
cdr3_nt: TGTGCCAGCAGGGCTACGGACGGCAACACTGAAGCTTTCTTT
cdr3_aa: CASRATDGNTEAFF

clone_size: few
d_call: -
j_call: TRBJ1-2
v_call: TRBV5-8
cdr3_nt: TGTGCCAGCAGCTTGGAAGGATCGGGAATAAGTGGCTACACCTTC
cdr3_aa: CASSLEGSGISGYTF

clone_size: few
d_call: TRBD1
j_call: TRBJ2-5
v_call: TRBV7-7
cdr3_nt: TGTGCTGGCAGCCCCGCTCGGGGACAGCTCTTCCAAGAGACCCAGTACTTC
cdr3_aa: CAGSPARGQLFQETQYF

clone_size: many
d_call: TRBD2
j_call: TRBJ2-3
v_call: TRBV7-2
cdr3_nt: TGTGCCAGCAGCAAAGCCGGGACTAGCGGCCGCACAGATACGCAGTATTTT
cdr3_aa: CASSKAGTSGRTDTQYF

clone_size: many
d_call: -
j_call: TRBJ1-1
v_call: TRBV19
cdr3_nt: TGTGCCAGTAGCAGAAGAATGGGACGGCTAAACACTGAAGCTTTCTTT
cdr3_aa: CASSRRMGRLNTEAFF

clone_size: -
d_call: TRBD2
j_call: TRBJ2-2
v_call: TRBV9
cdr3_nt: TGTGCCAGCAGACCGCTAGCGGGAAGCACCGGGGAGCTGTTTTTT
cdr3_aa: CASRPLAGSTGELFF

clone_size: few
d_call: -
j_call: TRBJ1-1
v_call: TRBV9
cdr3_nt: TGTGCCAGCAGCGTATATTCATACACTGAAGCTTTCTTT
cdr3_aa: CASSVYSYTEAFF

clone_size: -
d_call: -
j_call: TRBJ1-4
v_call: TRBV11-2
cdr3_nt: TGTGCCAGCAGCTTAGTTCCGCTTAGGAAAAATGAAAAACTGTTTTTT
cdr3_aa: CASSLVPLRKNEKLFF

clone_size: many
d_call: TRBD1
j_call: TRBJ2-3
v_call: TRBV11-2
cdr3_nt: TGTGCCAGCAGCTTAGTCGGGGGACAGGGTATCCCAGATACGCAGTATTTT
cdr3_aa: CASSLVGGQGIPDTQYF

clone_size: many
d_call: -
j_call: TRBJ2-2
v_call: TRBV7-9
cdr3_nt: TGTGCCAGCAGCACCCCGTCGGGGCGCGGCGGGGAGCTGTTTTTT
cdr3_aa: CASSTPSGRGGELFF

clone_size: many
d_call: -
j_call: TRBJ1-1
v_call: TRBV28
cdr3_nt: TGTGCCAGTAGCCAGGACGGCTTGAACACTGAAGCTTTCTTT
cdr3_aa: CASSQDGLNTEAFF

clone_size: few
d_call: -
j_call: TRBJ2-4
v_call: TRBV11-2
cdr3_nt: TGTGCCAGCAGCTCCCAGGGGGGAAAAAACATTCAGTACTTC
cdr3_aa: CASSSQGGKNIQYF

clone_size: many
d_call: -
j_call: TRBJ2-1
v_call: TRBV7-3
cdr3_nt: TGTGCCAGCAGCTTATCAACCCTCGGAGCCAATGAGCAGTTCTTC
cdr3_aa: CASSLSTLGANEQFF

clone_size: -
d_call: TRBD2
j_call: TRBJ2-2
v_call: TRBV18
cdr3_nt: TGTGCCAGCTCACTTACTGCGGGGGGAACGAACACCGGGGAGCTGTTTTTT
cdr3_aa: CASSLTAGGTNTGELFF

clone_size: -
d_call: -
j_call: TRBJ2-7
v_call: TRBV5-4
cdr3_nt: TGTGCCAGCAGCCCCGAGGCCGGGAGATGGTACGAGCAGTACTTC
cdr3_aa: CASSPEAGRWYEQYF

clone_size: few
d_call: -
j_call: TRBJ1-2
v_call: TRBV29-1
cdr3_nt: TGCAGCGTAACCGACAGGAACTATGGCTACACCTTC
cdr3_aa: CSVTDRNYGYTF

clone_size: many
d_call: -
j_call: TRBJ1-1
v_call: TRBV25-1
cdr3_nt: TGTGCCAGCACTCTGAAGGGGGGCACTGAAGCTTTCTTT
cdr3_aa: CASTLKGGTEAFF

clone_size: few
d_call: TRBD1
j_call: TRBJ1-1
v_call: TRBV29-1
cdr3_nt: TGCAGCGTTGACCTTGGGGACAGTGAAGCTTTCTTT
cdr3_aa: CSVDLGDSEAFF

clone_size: many
d_call: TRBD2
j_call: TRBJ2-7
v_call: TRBV6-2/TRBV6-3
cdr3_nt: TGTGCCAGCCTGGGGACTAGCGGGACGGTCCCATACGAGCAGTACTTC
cdr3_aa: CASLGTSGTVPYEQYF

clone_size: -
d_call: TRBD2
j_call: TRBJ2-3
v_call: TRBV20-1
cdr3_nt: TGCAGTGCTATTAGCGGGAGGGCTGGCACAGATACGCAGTATTTT
cdr3_aa: CSAISGRAGTDTQYF

clone_size: -
d_call: -
j_call: TRBJ1-5
v_call: TRBV20-1
cdr3_nt: TGCAGTGCTAGAGTGACGACTGGACATCAGCCCCAGCATTTT
cdr3_aa: CSARVTTGHQPQHF

clone_size: few
d_call: TRBD1
j_call: TRBJ1-1
v_call: TRBV13
cdr3_nt: TGTGCCAGCAGCGGTTACAGGGGCGCTGAAGCTTTCTTT
cdr3_aa: CASSGYRGAEAFF

clone_size: many
d_call: -
j_call: TRBJ2-7
v_call: TRBV7-9
cdr3_nt: TGTGCCAGCAGCCAGGACACAACCTGGTACGAGCAGTACTTC
cdr3_aa: CASSQDTTWYEQYF

clone_size: -
d_call: TRBD1
j_call: TRBJ1-2
v_call: TRBV20-1
cdr3_nt: TGCAGTGCTCCTCACCCAGGGGGCCGGTATGGCTACACCTTC
cdr3_aa: CSAPHPGGRYGYTF

clone_size: many
d_call: -
j_call: TRBJ1-1
v_call: TRBV28
cdr3_nt: TGTGCCAGCAGTCCTCCGAAGGGGACTGAAGCTTTCTTT
cdr3_aa: CASSPPKGTEAFF

clone_size: few
d_call: TRBD2
j_call: TRBJ2-3
v_call: TRBV7-9
cdr3_nt: TGTGCCAGCAGCCCCAGACTAGCGCAATCTAGCACAGATACGCAGTATTTT
cdr3_aa: CASSPRLAQSSTDTQYF

clone_size: many
d_call: -
j_call: TRBJ1-1
v_call: TRBV18
cdr3_nt: TGTGCCAGCACCCCCTTACAGGCCATGAACACTGAAGCTTTCTTT
cdr3_aa: CASTPLQAMNTEAFF

clone_size: few
d_call: -
j_call: TRBJ2-1
v_call: TRBV20-1
cdr3_nt: TGCAGTGCTAGCCTCCTACCCAATGAGCAGTTCTTC
cdr3_aa: CSASLLPNEQFF